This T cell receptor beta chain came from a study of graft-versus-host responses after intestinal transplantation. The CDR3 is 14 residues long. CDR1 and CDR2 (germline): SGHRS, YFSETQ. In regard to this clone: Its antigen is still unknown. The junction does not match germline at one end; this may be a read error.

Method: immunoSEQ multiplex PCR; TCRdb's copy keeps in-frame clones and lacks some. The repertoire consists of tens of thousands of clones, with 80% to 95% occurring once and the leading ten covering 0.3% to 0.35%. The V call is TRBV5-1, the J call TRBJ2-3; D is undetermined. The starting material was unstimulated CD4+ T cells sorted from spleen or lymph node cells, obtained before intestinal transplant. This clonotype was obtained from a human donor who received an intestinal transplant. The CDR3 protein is CASSLFGSGERPLF. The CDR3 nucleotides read TGCGCCAGCAGCTTGTTCGGTAGTGGAGAGCGCCCCCTTTTT. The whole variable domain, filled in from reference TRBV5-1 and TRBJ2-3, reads KAGVTQTPRYLIKTRGQQVTLSCSPISGHRSVSWYQQTPGQGLQFLFEYFSETQRNKGNFPGRFSGRQFSNSRSEMNVSTLELGDSALYLCASSLFGSGERPLFGPGTRLTVL.